This TCR beta chain was obtained from a study of CD8 T cells in ankylosing spondylitis. Study results and limitations: Reactive arthritis synovial fluid and blood previously showed some of these motif variants. Disease-linked clones bore a CD8+ phenotype and were relatively rare in peripheral blood. Characteristic, it appeared, of ankylosing spondylitis blood was a TCR beta motif of roughly 8 highly homologous variants. Within matched ankylosing spondylitis synovial fluid, disease-linked clones were reportedly significantly enriched.

5'-RACE, quantitative and with molecular barcodes, yielded the TCR beta libraries. TCRdb re-called the 5' RACE reads through MiXCR, storing one row per CDR3 protein. The table shows 450,000 or so distinct CDR3 sequences, with about 25% occurring only once. The germline V gene encodes CDR1 MGHRA and CDR2 YSYEKL. The CDR3 consists of 15 residues. V lost 1 base to trimming and J lost 3 bases, with 12 bases between them. This clonotype was counted at least ten times. As yet, its antigen is unknown. This clonotype was sampled from a male donor with ankylosing spondylitis. The specimen sequenced was blood, either unsorted or a sorted T cell fraction (not recorded which). The V and J genes are TRBV4-1 and TRBJ1-2; no clear D. CDR3 bases: TGCGCCAGCAGCCAAGTCGGCCAAAGTGACTATGGCTACACCTTC. Translating gives CASSQVGQSDYGYTF.